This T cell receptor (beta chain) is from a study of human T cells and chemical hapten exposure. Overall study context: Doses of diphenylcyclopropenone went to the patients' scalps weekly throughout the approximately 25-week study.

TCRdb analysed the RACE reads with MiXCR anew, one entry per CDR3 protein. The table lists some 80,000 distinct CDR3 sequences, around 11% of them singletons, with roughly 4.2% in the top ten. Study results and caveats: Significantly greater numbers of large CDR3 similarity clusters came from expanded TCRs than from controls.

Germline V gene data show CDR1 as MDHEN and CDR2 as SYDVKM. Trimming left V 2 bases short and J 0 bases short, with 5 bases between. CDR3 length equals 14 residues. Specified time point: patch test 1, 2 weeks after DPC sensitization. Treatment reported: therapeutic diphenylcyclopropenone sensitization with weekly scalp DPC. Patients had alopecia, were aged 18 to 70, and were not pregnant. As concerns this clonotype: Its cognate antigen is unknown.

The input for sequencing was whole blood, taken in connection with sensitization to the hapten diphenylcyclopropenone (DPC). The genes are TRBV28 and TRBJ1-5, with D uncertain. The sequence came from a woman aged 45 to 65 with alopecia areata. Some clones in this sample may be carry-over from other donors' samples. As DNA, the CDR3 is TGTGCCAGCAGTTTACTTTTTAGCAATCAGCCCCAGCATTTT. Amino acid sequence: CASSLLFSNQPQHF. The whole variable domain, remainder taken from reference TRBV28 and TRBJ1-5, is DVKVTQSSRYLVKRTGEKVFLECVQDMDHENMFWYRQDPGLGLRLIYFSYDVKMKEKGDIPEGYSVSREKKERFSLILESASTNQTSMYLCASSLLFSNQPQHFGDGTRLSIL.